These 9 T cell receptor beta chains were sequenced from one sample in a study of PD-1 blockade in classical Hodgkin lymphoma. Time point given: cycle 4 day 1 (C4D1), after six to seven weeks of nivolumab. Every patient was affected by relapse after autologous stem cell transplantation, while exposure to brentuximab vedotin was not uniform. TCRdb's table, derived via immunoSEQ multiplex PCR, lists solely in-frame clones and lacks some. Of approximately 65,000 clones listed, about 92% are singletons. Material: peripheral blood mononuclear cells (PBMCs), obtained before the fourth cycle of nivolumab. The receptors come from a human donor with classical Hodgkin lymphoma.

The J gene is TRBJ2-1, the V gene TRBV11-2; 9 bases match TRBD2. Germline V CDR1 and CDR2: SGHAT, FQNNGV. CDR3 length: 17 amino acids. V was clipped by 3 bases and J by 5 bases; unmatched bases: 11. This CDR3 is CASSFIPRASGNNEQFF. CDR3 coding DNA: TGTGCCAGCAGCTTTATTCCCCGGGCTAGCGGGAACAATGAGCAGTTCTTC.

This chain uses TRBV19 with TRBJ1-1; the D gene is possibly TRBD1 (5 bases). The CDR3 spans 13 residues. The germline gives CDR1 LNHDA, CDR2 SQIVND (reference sequence). Trimming pared 3 bases from V and 4 bases from J, leaving 9 bases between. The CDR3 nucleotides read TGTGCCAGTAGTATTTGGGGGGGCACTGAAGCTTTCTTT. It translates to CASSIWGGTEAFF. The whole variable domain, filled in from reference TRBV19 and TRBJ1-1, reads DGGITQSPKYLFRKEGQNVTLSCEQNLNHDAMYWYRQDPGQGLRLIYYSQIVNDFQKGDIAEGYSVSREKKESFPLTVTSAQKNPTAFYLCASSIWGGTEAFFGQGTRLTVV.

This chain uses TRBV7-9 with TRBJ2-3; D is possibly TRBD2 (7 bases). V was cut by 5 bases and J by 6 bases, with 18 bases left in between. CDR3 length: 15 amino acids. From germline, CDR1 is SEHNR and CDR2 FQNEAQ (reference sequence). In nucleotides, the CDR3 is TGTGCCAGCAGCCTCCCCACGGGGGGCGCGGATACGCAGTATTTT. Amino acid sequence: CASSLPTGGADTQYF. The variable domain in full, with the rest retrieved from reference TRBV7-9 and TRBJ2-3, is DTGVSQNPRHKITKRGQNVTFRCDPISEHNRLYWYRQTLGQGPEFLTYFQNEAQLEKSRLLSDRFSAERPKGSFSTLEIQRTEQGDSAMYLCASSLPTGGADTQYFGPGTRLTVL.

The chain links TRBV10-3 to TRBJ2-1, with 16 positions matching TRBD2. CDR3 length: 20 residues. J was trimmed by 0 bases and V by 2 bases; bases with no gene match: 7. CDR1 and CDR2 from the germline V gene are ENHRY and SYGVKD. CDR3 bases: TGTGCCATCAGTGAGACGGGACTAGCGGGAGGGGCTAGCTCCTACAATGAGCAGTTCTTC. It yields the protein CAISETGLAGGASSYNEQFF.

V is TRBV10-3 and J is TRBJ2-3; unclear D gene. V lost 0 bases, J lost 2 bases, and 3 bases lay in between. Germline-derived CDR1 and CDR2 are ENHRY and SYGVKD. This CDR3 contains 13 residues. CDR3 in amino acids: CAISESATDTQYF. The CDR3 DNA reads TGTGCCATCAGTGAGTCGGCCACAGATACGCAGTATTTT.

This clone is a singleton in its sample. V is TRBV10-3 and J is TRBJ1-6; TRBD1 agrees at 7 bases. The CDR3 runs 17 residues. Germline V gives CDR1 ENHRY, CDR2 SYGVKD. With 5 bases clipped from V and 9 bases from J, the junction kept 16 bases outside the gene matches. The CDR3 here is CAISKTGTERRGSPLHF. CDR3 DNA sequence: TGTGCCATCAGTAAAACCGGGACAGAGAGGCGAGGTTCACCCCTCCACTTT.

The chain couples TRBV10-3 to TRBJ2-5; D perhaps matches TRBD1 (6 bases). CDR3 size: 13 residues. Per germline, CDR1 ENHRY and CDR2 SYGVKD. Trimming took off 10 bases at V and 2 bases at J, with 14 bases between the two ends. In DNA, the CDR3 is TGTGCCACACAGGGATTCCCACAAGAGACCCAGTACTTC. It encodes CATQGFPQETQYF.

For the CDR3, the DNA is TGTGCCAGCTCACGGGGGCCCGGGGGGACAGATACGCAGTATTTT. Protein: CASSRGPGGTDTQYF. This chain uses TRBV18 with TRBJ2-3, with D perhaps matching TRBD2 (7 bases). The CDR3 runs to 15 residues. V was shortened by 4 bases and J by 3 bases, with 14 bases between the two germline ends. CDR1 and CDR2 from the germline V gene are KGHSH and LQKENI.

V and J are TRBV7-4 and TRBJ1-5, with TRBD1 identical over 7 bases. The ends lost 1 base at V and 7 bases at J; junction bases unmatched: 1. CDR1 is SGHVT, CDR2 SQSDAQ, per germline. CDR3 length equals 13 residues. The CDR3 nucleotides read TGTGCCAGCAGCTTAGACAGGGGACAGCCCCAGCATTTT. It encodes CASSLDRGQPQHF.